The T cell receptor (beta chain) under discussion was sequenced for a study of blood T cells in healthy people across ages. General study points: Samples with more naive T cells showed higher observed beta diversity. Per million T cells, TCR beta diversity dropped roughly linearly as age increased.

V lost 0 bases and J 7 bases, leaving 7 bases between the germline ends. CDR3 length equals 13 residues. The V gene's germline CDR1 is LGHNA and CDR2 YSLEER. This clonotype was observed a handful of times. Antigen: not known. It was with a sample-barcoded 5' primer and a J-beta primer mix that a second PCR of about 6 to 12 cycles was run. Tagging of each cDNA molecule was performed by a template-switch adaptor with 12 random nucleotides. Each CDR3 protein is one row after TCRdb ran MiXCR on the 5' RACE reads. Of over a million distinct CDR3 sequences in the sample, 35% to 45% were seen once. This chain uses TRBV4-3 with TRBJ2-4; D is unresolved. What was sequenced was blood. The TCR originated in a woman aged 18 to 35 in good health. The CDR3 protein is CASSQDLGNIQYF. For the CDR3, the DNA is TGCGCCAGCAGCCAAGATTTGGGGAACATTCAGTACTTC.